The sequence of this T cell receptor (beta chain) was determined in a study of blood T cells in healthy people across ages. The V segment lost 2 bases and the J segment 0 bases; nucleotides outside the gene matches: 14. Germline CDR1 is SGHRS and CDR2 is YFSETQ. The CDR3 covers 19 residues. Together with a sample-barcoded 5' primer, a J-beta primer mix was included in a second PCR lasting roughly 6 to 12 cycles. Each CDR3 protein is one row after TCRdb ran MiXCR on the 5' RACE reads. The sample includes around 2 million distinct CDR3 sequences, 35% to 50% of them seen just once. This clonotype was counted between two and nine times.

The specimen sequenced was blood. This receptor was obtained from a human donor in good health. J is TRBJ2-7 and V is TRBV5-1; 10 bases fit TRBD1. CDR3 in DNA: TGCGCCAGCAGCTTTTTTCCGGGACAGGGGCGAAACCTCTCCTACGAGCAGTACTTC. Its translation is CASSFFPGQGRNLSYEQYF.